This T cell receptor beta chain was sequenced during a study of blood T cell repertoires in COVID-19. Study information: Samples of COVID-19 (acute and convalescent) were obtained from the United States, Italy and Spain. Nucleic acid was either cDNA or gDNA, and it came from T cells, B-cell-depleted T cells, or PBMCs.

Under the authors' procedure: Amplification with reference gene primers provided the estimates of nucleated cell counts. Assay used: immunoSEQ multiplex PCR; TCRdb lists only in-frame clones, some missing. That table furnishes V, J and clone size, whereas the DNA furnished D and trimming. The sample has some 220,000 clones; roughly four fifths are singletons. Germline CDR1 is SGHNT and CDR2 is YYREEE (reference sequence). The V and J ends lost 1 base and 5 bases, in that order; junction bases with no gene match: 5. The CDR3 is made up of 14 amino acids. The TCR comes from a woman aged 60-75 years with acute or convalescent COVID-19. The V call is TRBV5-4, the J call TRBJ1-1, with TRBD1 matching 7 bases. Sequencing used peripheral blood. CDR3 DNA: TGTGCCAGCAGCTTGAGGGGGCAGGAAACTGAAGCTTTCTTT. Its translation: CASSLRGQETEAFF.